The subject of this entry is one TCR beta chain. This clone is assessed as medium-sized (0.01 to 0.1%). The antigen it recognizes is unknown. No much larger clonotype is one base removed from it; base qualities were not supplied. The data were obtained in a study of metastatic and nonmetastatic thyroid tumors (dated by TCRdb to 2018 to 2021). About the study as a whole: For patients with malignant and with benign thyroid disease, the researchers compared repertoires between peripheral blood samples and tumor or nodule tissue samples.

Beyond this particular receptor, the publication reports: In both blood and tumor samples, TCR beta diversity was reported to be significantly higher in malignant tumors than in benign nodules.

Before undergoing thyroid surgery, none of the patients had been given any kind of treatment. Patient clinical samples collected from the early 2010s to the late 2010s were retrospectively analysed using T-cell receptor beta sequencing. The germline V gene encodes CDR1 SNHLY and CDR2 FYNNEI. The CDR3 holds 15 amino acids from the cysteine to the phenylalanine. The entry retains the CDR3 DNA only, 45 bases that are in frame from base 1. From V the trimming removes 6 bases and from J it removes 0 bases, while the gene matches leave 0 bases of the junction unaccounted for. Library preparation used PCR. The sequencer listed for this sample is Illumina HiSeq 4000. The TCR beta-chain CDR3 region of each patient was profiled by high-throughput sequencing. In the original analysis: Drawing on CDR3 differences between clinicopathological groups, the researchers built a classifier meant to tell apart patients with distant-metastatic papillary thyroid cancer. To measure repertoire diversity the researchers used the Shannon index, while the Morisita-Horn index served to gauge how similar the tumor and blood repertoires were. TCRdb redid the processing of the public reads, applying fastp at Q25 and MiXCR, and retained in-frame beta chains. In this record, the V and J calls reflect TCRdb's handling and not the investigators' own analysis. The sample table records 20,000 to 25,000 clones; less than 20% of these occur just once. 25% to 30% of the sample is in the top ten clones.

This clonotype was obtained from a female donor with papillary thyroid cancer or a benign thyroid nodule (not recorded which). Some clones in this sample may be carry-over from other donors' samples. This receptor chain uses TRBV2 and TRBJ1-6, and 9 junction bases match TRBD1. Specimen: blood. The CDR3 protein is CASRGQGSYNSPLHF. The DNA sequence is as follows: TGTGCCAGCAGGGGACAGGGCTCCTATAATTCACCCCTCCACTTT.